This T cell receptor (beta chain) stems from a study of blood T cell repertoires in COVID-19. Across the whole study: Specimens from acute and convalescent COVID-19 originated in the United States, Italy and Spain. The cDNA or gDNA used as material had been derived from T cells, B-cell-depleted T cells, or PBMCs.

In the authors' workflow: For nucleated cells, counts were estimated from reference gene primer amplification. The method was immunoSEQ multiplex PCR; TCRdb's version includes in-frame clones alone and lacks a portion of them. The V and J calls and clone size are taken from that table; D and trimming were inferred from the DNA. The table has 250,000 to 300,000 clones, around 86% seen once. A few counts support this clone. V lost 5 bases and J 2 bases, leaving 13 bases between the germline ends. In germline, CDR1 is SGHTA, CDR2 FQGTGA. The CDR3 runs to 15 residues. This chain connects TRBV7-3 to TRBJ2-1; D remains ambiguous. The sample comprised peripheral blood. The receptor was derived from a woman aged 60-75 years with active or convalescent COVID-19. The CDR3 loop is CASSHPAAAYNEQFF. The CDR3, as DNA: TGTGCCAGCAGCCACCCTGCCGCGGCCTACAATGAGCAGTTCTTC.